This T cell receptor beta chain was profiled in a study of blood T cells in healthy people across ages. Findings and limits, study-wide: Unsorted PBMC input precluded a conclusive naive versus antigen-experienced comparison. It was held that the diversity estimates obtained from one million T cells were underestimates. Roughly linearly, TCR beta diversity per million T cells fell as age increased. Compared with aged donors, long-lived donors showed fewer expanded clones, suggesting selection.

Germline CDR1 is LGHDT and CDR2 is YNNKEL (reference sequence). This CDR3 has 16 amino acids. This clonotype was recorded a few times. Antigen specificity is unknown. One end of the junction varies from germline; a read error may be responsible. Combining a sample-barcoded 5' primer with a J-beta primer mix, a second PCR ran for roughly 7 to 11 cycles. TCRdb independently ran MiXCR on the 5' RACE reads; one entry per CDR3 protein. The data hold approximately 940,000 distinct CDR3 sequences, with roughly 50% observed a single time. The TCR was taken from a man between 25 and 39 years old in good health. The chain joins TRBV3-1 to TRBJ2-1; TRBD1 matches at 8 bases. Sequencing was carried out using blood. The CDR3 region is CACSPRTGIRQWEQFF. The DNA for the CDR3 is TGTGCCTGCAGCCCGAGGACAGGGATCAGGCAATGGGAGCAGTTCTTC.